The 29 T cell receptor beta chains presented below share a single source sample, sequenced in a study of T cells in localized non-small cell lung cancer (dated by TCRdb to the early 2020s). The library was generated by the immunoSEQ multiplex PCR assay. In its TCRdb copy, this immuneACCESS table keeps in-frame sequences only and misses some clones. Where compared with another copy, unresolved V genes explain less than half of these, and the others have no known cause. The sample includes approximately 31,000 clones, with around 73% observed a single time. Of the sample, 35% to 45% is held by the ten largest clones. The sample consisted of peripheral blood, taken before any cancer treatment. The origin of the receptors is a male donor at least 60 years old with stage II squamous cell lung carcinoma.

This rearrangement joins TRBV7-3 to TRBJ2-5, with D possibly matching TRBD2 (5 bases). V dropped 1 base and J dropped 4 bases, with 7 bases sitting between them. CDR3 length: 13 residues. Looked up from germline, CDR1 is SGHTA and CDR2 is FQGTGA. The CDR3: CASSLREGETQYF. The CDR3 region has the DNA TGTGCCAGCAGCTTAAGAGAGGGAGAGACCCAGTACTTC.

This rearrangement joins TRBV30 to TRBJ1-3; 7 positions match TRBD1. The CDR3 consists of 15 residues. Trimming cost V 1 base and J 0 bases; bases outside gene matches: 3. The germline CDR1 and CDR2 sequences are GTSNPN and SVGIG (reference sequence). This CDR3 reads CAWSGDRASGNTIYF. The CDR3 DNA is TGTGCCTGGAGTGGGGACAGAGCCTCTGGAAACACCATATATTTT.

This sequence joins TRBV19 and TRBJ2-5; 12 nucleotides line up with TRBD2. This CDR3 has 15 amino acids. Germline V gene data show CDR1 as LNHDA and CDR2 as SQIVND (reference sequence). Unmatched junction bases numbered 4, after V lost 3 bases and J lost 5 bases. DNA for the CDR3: TGTGCCAGTAGTATCCTAGCGGGAGGGCCGGAGACCCAGTACTTC. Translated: CASSILAGGPETQYF.

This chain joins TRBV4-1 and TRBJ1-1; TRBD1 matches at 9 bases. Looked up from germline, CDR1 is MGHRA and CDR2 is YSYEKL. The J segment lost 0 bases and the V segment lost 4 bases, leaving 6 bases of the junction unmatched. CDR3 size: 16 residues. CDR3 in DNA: TGCGCCAGCAGCCGCGGACAGGGGACCATGAACACTGAAGCTTTCTTT. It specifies CASSRGQGTMNTEAFF.

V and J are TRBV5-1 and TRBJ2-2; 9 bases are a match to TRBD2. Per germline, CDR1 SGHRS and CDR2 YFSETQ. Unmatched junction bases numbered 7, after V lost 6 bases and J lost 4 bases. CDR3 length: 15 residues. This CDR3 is CASTSTSGATGELFF. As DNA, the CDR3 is TGCGCCAGCACGTCGACTAGCGGCGCCACCGGGGAGCTGTTTTTT.

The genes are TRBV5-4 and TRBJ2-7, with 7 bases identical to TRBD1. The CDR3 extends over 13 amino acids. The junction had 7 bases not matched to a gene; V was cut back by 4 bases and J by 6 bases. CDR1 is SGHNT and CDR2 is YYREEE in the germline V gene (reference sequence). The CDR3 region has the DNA TGTGCCAGCAGCCACCCACAGGGGAGCGAGCAGTACTTC. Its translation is CASSHPQGSEQYF.

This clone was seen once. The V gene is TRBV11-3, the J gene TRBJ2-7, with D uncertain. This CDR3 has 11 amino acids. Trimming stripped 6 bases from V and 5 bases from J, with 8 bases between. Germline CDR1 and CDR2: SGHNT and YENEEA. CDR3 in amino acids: CASRFRDEQYF. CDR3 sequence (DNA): TGTGCCAGCAGATTCCGAGACGAGCAGTACTTC.

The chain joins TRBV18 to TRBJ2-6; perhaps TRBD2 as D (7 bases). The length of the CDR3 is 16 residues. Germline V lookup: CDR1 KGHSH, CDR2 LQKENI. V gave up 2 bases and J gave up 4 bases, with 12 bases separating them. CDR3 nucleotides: TGTGCCAGCTCACCAAGGGGGGGCTCGGGGGCCAACGTCCTGACTTTC. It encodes CASSPRGGSGANVLTF.

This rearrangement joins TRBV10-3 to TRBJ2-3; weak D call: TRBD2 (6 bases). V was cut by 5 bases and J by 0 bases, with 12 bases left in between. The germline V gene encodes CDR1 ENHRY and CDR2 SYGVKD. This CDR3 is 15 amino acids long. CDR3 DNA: TGTGCCATCAGTAGATCGGGGGATAGCACAGATACGCAGTATTTT. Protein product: CAISRSGDSTDTQYF.

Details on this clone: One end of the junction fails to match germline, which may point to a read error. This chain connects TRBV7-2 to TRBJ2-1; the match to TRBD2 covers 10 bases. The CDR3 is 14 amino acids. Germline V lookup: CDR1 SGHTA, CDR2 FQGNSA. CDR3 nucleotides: TGTGCCAGCAACTTAGAAGCGGGGGGGCGTGAGCAGTTCTTC. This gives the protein CASNLEAGGREQFF.

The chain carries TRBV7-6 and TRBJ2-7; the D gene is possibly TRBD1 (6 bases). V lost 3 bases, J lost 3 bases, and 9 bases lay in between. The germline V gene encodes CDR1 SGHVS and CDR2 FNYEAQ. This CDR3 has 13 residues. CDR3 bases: TGTGCCAGCAGCTTTTCCAGGGGCTACGAGCAGTACTTC. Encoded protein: CASSFSRGYEQYF.

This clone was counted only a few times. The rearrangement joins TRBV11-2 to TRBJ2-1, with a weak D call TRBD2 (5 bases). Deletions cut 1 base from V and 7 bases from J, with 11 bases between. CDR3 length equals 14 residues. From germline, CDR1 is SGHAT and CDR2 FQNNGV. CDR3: CASSLAGNRNEQFF. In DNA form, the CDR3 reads TGTGCCAGCAGCTTAGCGGGGAATAGGAATGAGCAGTTCTTC.

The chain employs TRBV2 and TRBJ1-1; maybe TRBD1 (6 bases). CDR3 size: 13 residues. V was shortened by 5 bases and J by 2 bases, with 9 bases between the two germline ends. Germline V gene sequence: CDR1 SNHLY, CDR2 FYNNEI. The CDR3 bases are TGTGCCAGCAGTCAGGACAGTAACACTGAAGCTTTCTTT. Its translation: CASSQDSNTEAFF. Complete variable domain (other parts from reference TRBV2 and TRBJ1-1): EPEVTQTPSHQVTQMGQEVILRCVPISNHLYFYWYRQILGQKVEFLVSFYNNEISEKSEIFDDQFSVERPDGSNFTLKIRSTKLEDSAMYFCASSQDSNTEAFFGQGTRLTVV.

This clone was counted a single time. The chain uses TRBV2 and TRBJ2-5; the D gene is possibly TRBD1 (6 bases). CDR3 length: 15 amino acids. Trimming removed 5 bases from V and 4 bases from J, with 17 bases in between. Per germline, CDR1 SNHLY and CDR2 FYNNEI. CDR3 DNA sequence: TGTGCCAGCAGTTCACAGGGAGTTTTTGGAGAGACCCAGTACTTC. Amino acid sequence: CASSSQGVFGETQYF. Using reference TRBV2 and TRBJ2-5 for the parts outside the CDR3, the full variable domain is EPEVTQTPSHQVTQMGQEVILRCVPISNHLYFYWYRQILGQKVEFLVSFYNNEISEKSEIFDDQFSVERPDGSNFTLKIRSTKLEDSAMYFCASSSQGVFGETQYFGPGTRLLVL.

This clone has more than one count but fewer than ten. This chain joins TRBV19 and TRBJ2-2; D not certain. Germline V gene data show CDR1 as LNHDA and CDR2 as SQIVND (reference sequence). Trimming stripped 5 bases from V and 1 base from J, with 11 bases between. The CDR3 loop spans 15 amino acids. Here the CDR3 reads CASSPHDGNTGELFF. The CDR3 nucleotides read TGTGCCAGTAGTCCCCATGACGGGAACACCGGGGAGCTGTTTTTT.

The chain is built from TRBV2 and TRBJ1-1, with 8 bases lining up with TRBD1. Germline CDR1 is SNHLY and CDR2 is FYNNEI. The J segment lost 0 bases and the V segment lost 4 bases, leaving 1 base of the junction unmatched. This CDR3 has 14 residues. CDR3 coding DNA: TGTGCCAGCAGTGGACAGGGGATGAACACTGAAGCTTTCTTT. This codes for CASSGQGMNTEAFF.

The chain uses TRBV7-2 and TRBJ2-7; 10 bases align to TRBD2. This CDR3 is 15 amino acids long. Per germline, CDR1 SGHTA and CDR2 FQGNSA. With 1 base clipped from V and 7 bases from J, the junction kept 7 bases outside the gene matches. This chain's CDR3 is CASSLEASGGREQYF. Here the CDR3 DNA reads TGTGCCAGCAGCTTAGAAGCTAGCGGGGGAAGGGAGCAGTACTTC.

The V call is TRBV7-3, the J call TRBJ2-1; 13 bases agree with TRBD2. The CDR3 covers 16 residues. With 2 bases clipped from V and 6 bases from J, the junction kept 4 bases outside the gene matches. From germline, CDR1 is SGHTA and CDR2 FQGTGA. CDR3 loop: CASSLGLAGASNEQFF. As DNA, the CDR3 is TGTGCCAGCAGCTTAGGACTAGCGGGAGCTAGCAATGAGCAGTTCTTC.

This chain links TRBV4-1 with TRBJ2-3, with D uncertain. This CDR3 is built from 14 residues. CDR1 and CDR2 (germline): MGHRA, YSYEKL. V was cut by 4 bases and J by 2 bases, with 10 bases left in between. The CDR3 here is CASSLLPDTDTQYF. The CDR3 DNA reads TGCGCCAGCAGCCTCCTACCAGACACAGATACGCAGTATTTT.

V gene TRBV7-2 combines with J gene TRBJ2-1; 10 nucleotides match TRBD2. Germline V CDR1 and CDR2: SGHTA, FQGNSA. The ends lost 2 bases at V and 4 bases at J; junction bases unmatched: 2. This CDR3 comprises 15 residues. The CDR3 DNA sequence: TGTGCCAGCAGCTTACTAGCGGGGGAATACAATGAGCAGTTCTTC. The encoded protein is CASSLLAGEYNEQFF.

In DNA, the CDR3 is TGTGCCAGCAGTTACGTGGGGGGCGACTCACCCCTCCACTTT. It encodes CASSYVGGDSPLHF. The chain employs TRBV6-6 and TRBJ1-6; D perhaps matches TRBD1 (6 bases). CDR3 length: 14 amino acids. Per the germline V gene, CDR1 is MNHNY and CDR2 is SVGAGI (reference sequence). Trimming cost V 2 bases and J 10 bases, with 12 bases left between them.

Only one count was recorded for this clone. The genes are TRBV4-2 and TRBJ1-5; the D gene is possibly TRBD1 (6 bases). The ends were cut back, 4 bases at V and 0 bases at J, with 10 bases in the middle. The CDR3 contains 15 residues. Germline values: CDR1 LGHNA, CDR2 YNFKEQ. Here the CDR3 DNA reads TGTGCCAGCAGCCCCGGACAGATTAGCAATCAGCCCCAGCATTTT. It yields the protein CASSPGQISNQPQHF.

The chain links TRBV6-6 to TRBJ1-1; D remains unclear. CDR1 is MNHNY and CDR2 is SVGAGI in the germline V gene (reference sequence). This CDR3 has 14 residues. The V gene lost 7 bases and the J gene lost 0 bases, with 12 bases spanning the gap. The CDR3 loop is CASTPTVMNTEAFF. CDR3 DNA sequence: TGTGCCAGCACCCCAACAGTCATGAACACTGAAGCTTTCTTT.

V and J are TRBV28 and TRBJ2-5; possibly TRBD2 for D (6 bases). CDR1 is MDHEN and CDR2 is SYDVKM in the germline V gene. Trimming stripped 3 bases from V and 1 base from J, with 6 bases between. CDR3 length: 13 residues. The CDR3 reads CASSFGGQETQYF. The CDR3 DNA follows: TGTGCCAGCAGTTTCGGGGGCCAAGAGACCCAGTACTTC.

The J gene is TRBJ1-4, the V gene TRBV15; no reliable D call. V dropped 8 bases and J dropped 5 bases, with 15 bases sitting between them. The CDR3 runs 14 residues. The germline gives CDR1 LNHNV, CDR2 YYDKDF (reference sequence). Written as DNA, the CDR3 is TGTGCCACCTCGCCTCGATCGGGCAATGAAAAACTGTTTTTT. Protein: CATSPRSGNEKLFF.

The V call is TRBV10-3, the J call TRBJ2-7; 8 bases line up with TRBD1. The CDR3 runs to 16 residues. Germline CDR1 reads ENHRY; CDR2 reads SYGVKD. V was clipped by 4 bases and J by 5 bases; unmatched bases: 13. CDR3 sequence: CAISGPPGTGNHEQYF. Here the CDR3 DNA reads TGTGCCATCAGTGGCCCCCCCGGGACAGGAAACCACGAGCAGTACTTC.

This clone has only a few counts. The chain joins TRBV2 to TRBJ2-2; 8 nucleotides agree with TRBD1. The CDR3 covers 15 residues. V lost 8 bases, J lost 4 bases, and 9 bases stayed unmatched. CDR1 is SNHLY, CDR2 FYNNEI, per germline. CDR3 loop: CASLPGGKSTGELFF. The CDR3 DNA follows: TGTGCCAGCCTCCCAGGGGGCAAGTCCACCGGGGAGCTGTTTTTT.

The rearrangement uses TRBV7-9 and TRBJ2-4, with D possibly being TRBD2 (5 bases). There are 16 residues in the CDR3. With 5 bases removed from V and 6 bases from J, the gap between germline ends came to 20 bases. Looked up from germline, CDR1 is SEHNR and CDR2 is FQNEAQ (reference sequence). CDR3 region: CASSPGWTVDGNIQYF. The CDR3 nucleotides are TGTGCCAGCAGCCCGGGATGGACGGTGGATGGAAACATTCAGTACTTC.

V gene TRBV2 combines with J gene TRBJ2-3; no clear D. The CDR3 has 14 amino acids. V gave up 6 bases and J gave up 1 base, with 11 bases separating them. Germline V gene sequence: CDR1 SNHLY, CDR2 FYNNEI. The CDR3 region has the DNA TGTGCCAGCAGCGTGGGCTTTGGCACAGATACGCAGTATTTT. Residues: CASSVGFGTDTQYF.